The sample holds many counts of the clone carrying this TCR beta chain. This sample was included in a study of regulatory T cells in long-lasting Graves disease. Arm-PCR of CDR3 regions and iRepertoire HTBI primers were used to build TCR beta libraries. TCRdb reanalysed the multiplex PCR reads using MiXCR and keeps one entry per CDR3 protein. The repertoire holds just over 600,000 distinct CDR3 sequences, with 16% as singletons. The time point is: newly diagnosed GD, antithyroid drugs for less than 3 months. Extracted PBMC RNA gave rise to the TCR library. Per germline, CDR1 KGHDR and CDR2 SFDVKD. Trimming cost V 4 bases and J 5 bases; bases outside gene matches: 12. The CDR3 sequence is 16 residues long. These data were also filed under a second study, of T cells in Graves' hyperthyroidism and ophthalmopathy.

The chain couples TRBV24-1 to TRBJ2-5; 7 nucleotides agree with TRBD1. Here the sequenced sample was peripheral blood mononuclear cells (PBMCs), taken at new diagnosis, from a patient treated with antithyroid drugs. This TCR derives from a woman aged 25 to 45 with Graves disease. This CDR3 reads CATSDQRTGFVETQYF. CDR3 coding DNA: TGTGCCACCAGTGACCAACGGACAGGATTCGTGGAGACCCAGTACTTC.